Listed below are T cell receptor beta chains from one sample, sequenced in a study of cytomegalovirus exposure and HLA in healthy donors. Produced via immunoSEQ multiplex PCR; TCRdb's table is partial and in-frame only. This table holds tens of thousands of clones, 78% found once. The sequencing sample was made of PBMCs. These receptor sequences come from a female donor in good health and CMV-seronegative. Both conserved end residues are part of each CDR3. The order of the fields is J gene, D gene, V gene, clone size, CDR3 DNA, CDR3 protein. D genes are given only for firm matches. The listing skips clone size in some rows; elsewhere it reads once, few, many or a size class.

TRBJ2-1	TRBD2	TRBV7-9	NA	TGTTCCAGCAGCTTAGCGTCAGCGGGGAAATCCTACAATGAGCAGTTCTTC	CSSSLASAGKSYNEQFF
TRBJ1-1	TRBD1	TRBV19	NA	TGTGCCAGTAGTATAGATCTTCCAGGGGGAGCCACTGAAGCTTTCTTT	CASSIDLPGGATEAFF
TRBJ1-2	NA	TRBV6-6	NA	TGTGCCAGCAGTCCAGACTATGGCTACACCTTC	CASSPDYGYTF
TRBJ1-4	NA	TRBV6-5	NA	TGTGCCAGCAGTTACTCGGGCCGAGGAGGAAATGAAAAACTGTTTTTT	CASSYSGRGGNEKLFF
TRBJ1-1	TRBD1	TRBV7-3	NA	TGTGCCAGCAGCCCAACGATCCGGGACAGGGGGCGCACTGAAGCTTTCTTT	CASSPTIRDRGRTEAFF
TRBJ1-1	TRBD1	TRBV5-8	NA	TGTGCCAGCAGCTTGTGGCACAGGGGGAGGGACACTGAAGCTTTCTTT	CASSLWHRGRDTEAFF
TRBJ1-2	TRBD1	TRBV27	NA	TGTGCCAGCGGTTTACAGGGGAGCGGCTACACCTTC	CASGLQGSGYTF
TRBJ2-7	TRBD1	TRBV5-1	NA	TGCGCCAGCAGCATCGGGACAGGGGGTAGGGACGAGCAGTACTTC	CASSIGTGGRDEQYF
TRBJ1-1	TRBD1	TRBV5-1	NA	TGCGCCAGCAGCTTGCCCCGGACAGGGGGCGGCTCCGCTGAAGCTTTCTTT	CASSLPRTGGGSAEAFF
TRBJ2-5	NA	TRBV5-1	NA	TGCGCCAGCAGCTTGGAGGGGTCTGTAAGTCAGACCCAGTACTTC	CASSLEGSVSQTQYF
TRBJ1-4	NA	TRBV18	once	TGTGCCAGCGGTCAGGGGCTTGCAACTAATGAAAAACTGTTTTTT	CASGQGLATNEKLFF
TRBJ2-7	TRBD1	TRBV5-6	NA	TGTGCCAGCAGCTTTCTGGGACAGGGGGCGACCGAGCAGTACTTC	CASSFLGQGATEQYF
TRBJ1-5	TRBD1	TRBV19	NA	TGTGCCAGTAGGTGGGGACAGGGGGCCGGTCAGCCCCAGCATTTT	CASRWGQGAGQPQHF
TRBJ2-3	TRBD2	TRBV4-3	NA	TGCGCCAGCAGCCACCAACTAGCGGGGGGTAGCACAGATACGCAGTATTTT	CASSHQLAGGSTDTQYF
TRBJ1-2	TRBD1	TRBV6-6	once	TGTGCCAGCAGTTACTTAGGAGGGGGCGGCTATGGCTACACCTTC	CASSYLGGGGYGYTF
TRBJ1-1	NA	TRBV5-6	few	TGTGCCAGCAGCTTGTGGGGCTACACTGAAGCTTTCTTT	CASSLWGYTEAFF
TRBJ2-7	TRBD2	TRBV6-1	NA	TGTGCCGGAGGACTAGCGGGGGGGCCAGTCTACGAGCAGTACTTC	CAGGLAGGPVYEQYF
TRBJ2-1	TRBD2	TRBV2	NA	TGTGCCAGCAGCGGACGTGGACTAGCGGGCGATGAGCAGTTCTTC	CASSGRGLAGDEQFF
TRBJ1-6	NA	TRBV6-5	NA	TGTGCCAGCATGCAGGTCGCCTATAATTCACCCCTCCACTTT	CASMQVAYNSPLHF
TRBJ2-6	NA	TRBV10-3	NA	TGTGCCATCAGTGATTGGGGGCAATCTGGGGCCAACGTCCTGACTTTC	CAISDWGQSGANVLTF
TRBJ2-2	NA	TRBV18	NA	TGTGCCAGCTCCCCGCGGCAGGGATCAGCCGGGGAGCTGTTTTTT	CASSPRQGSAGELFF